One and the same sample provided the 28 T cell receptor beta chains below, sequenced in a study of T cells in Graves' hyperthyroidism and ophthalmopathy. Amplification of TCR beta CDR3 regions used RNA as the template. TCR CDR3 regions were first amplified by RT-PCR with HTBI primers. A single record per CDR3 protein comes from TCRdb applying MiXCR to the multiplex PCR reads. The sample contains about 640,000 distinct CDR3 sequences, about 14% of which appear only once. The sequenced sample consisted of blood. The receptors were sampled from a woman in her forties or fifties with Graves' ophthalmopathy.

This clonotype has ten or more counts. V is TRBV7-2 and J is TRBJ1-1; unclear D gene. Trimming cost V 1 base and J 1 base, with 7 bases left between them. CDR1 is SGHTA and CDR2 is FQGNSA in the germline V gene. CDR3 length equals 14 residues. CDR3 sequence: CASSLDSGNTEAFF. CDR3 nucleotide sequence: TGTGCCAGCAGCTTAGATAGTGGGAACACTGAAGCTTTCTTT.

This clonotype was seen repeatedly, ten times or more. The J gene is TRBJ1-1, the V gene TRBV30; TRBD1 is a possible D gene (6 bases). Trimming cost V 0 bases and J 5 bases, with 13 bases left between them. Per germline, CDR1 GTSNPN and CDR2 SVGIG (reference sequence). The CDR3 is 14 residues long. This CDR3 reads CAWSVPGARTEAFF. DNA for the CDR3: TGTGCCTGGAGTGTACCAGGGGCCAGGACTGAAGCTTTCTTT.

The genes are TRBV7-2 and TRBJ2-5, with TRBD1 matching 8 bases. Germline CDR1 reads SGHTA; CDR2 reads FQGNSA. J gave up 5 bases and V 5 bases, and 7 bases lay outside the gene matches. The CDR3 is made up of 14 amino acids. CDR3 loop: CASSKDRVWETQYF. Written as DNA, the CDR3 is TGTGCCAGCAGCAAGGACAGGGTTTGGGAGACCCAGTACTTC.

This clonotype was detected many times. V usage is TRBV28 and J usage is TRBJ2-2; the match to TRBD2 covers 12 bases. Germline CDR1 and CDR2: MDHEN and SYDVKM. CDR3 length equals 19 residues. Germline trimming cut 0 bases from V and 5 bases from J; bases unmatched to any gene: 10. The chain's CDR3 is CASSLWDVLAGGLTGELFF. CDR3 DNA sequence: TGTGCCAGCAGTTTATGGGATGTGCTAGCGGGAGGGCTAACCGGGGAGCTGTTTTTT.

This clonotype came up many times. The CDR3 loop is CASSYRMRDQLDGYTF. Here the CDR3 DNA reads TGTGCCAGCAGTTACAGGATGAGGGACCAACTAGATGGCTACACCTTC. The chain combines TRBV6-2 or TRBV6-3 with TRBJ1-2, with D possibly TRBD1 on 5 matching bases. The CDR3 is made up of 16 amino acids. V was clipped by 2 bases and J by 6 bases, with 19 bases between them. Germline V gene sequence: CDR1 MNHEY, CDR2 SVGEGT.

This clonotype was found many times. The chain uses TRBV3-1 and TRBJ2-2, with 10 bases matching TRBD1. The V and J ends lost 6 bases and 5 bases, in that order; junction bases with no gene match: 9. The germline CDR1 and CDR2 sequences are LGHDT and YNNKEL (reference sequence). The CDR3 runs 16 residues. The CDR3 DNA is TGTGCCAGCAGTTTGGACAGGGGGTCTTTAACCGGGGAGCTGTTTTTT. Its protein is CASSLDRGSLTGELFF.

This clonotype has a count of ten or more. The V call is TRBV20-1, the J call TRBJ2-2, with D perhaps assigned TRBD1 or TRBD2 (5 bases each). The V gene's germline CDR1 is DFQATT and CDR2 SNEGSKA (reference sequence). V shed 2 bases and J shed 6 bases, with 13 bases lying between them. This CDR3 has 14 amino acids. CDR3 protein: CSARPGTGSGELFF. The CDR3 region has the DNA TGCAGTGCTAGACCGGGGACGGGATCCGGGGAGCTGTTTTTT.

Many counts were recorded for this clonotype. This sequence joins TRBV2 and TRBJ2-1; weak D call: TRBD2 (5 bases). This CDR3 is 17 amino acids long. Trimming removed 0 bases from V and 5 bases from J, with 17 bases in between. Per the germline V gene, CDR1 is SNHLY and CDR2 is FYNNEI. The CDR3 region is CASSEALSRLPNNEQFF. In nucleotides, the CDR3 is TGTGCCAGCAGTGAAGCGCTTAGTAGACTACCAAACAATGAGCAGTTCTTC. Combining the CDR3 with reference TRBV2 and TRBJ2-1 gives the whole variable domain EPEVTQTPSHQVTQMGQEVILRCVPISNHLYFYWYRQILGQKVEFLVSFYNNEISEKSEIFDDQFSVERPDGSNFTLKIRSTKLEDSAMYFCASSEALSRLPNNEQFFGPGTRLTVL.

This clonotype was observed a few times. CDR3 DNA: TGTGCCAGCAGCACTGCAGGGGTTGACATTCAGTACTTC. Encoded protein: CASSTAGVDIQYF. The chain combines TRBV7-9 with TRBJ2-4, with D tentatively TRBD1 (6 bases). Germline CDR1 is SEHNR and CDR2 is FQNEAQ (reference sequence). Trimming shortened V by 5 bases and J by 8 bases, and 13 bases separated the two germline ends. The CDR3 length is 13 residues.

This clonotype was seen more than once but under ten times. The CDR3 DNA reads TGTGCCTGGAATTGGCTAGCGGGAGACGAGCAGTACTTC. Protein product: CAWNWLAGDEQYF. This chain uses TRBV30 with TRBJ2-7; TRBD2 agrees at 10 bases. V shed 4 bases, J shed 5 bases, and the junction held 5 bases outside the gene matches. Germline CDR1 reads GTSNPN; CDR2 reads SVGIG (reference sequence). This CDR3 region has 13 residues. The full variable domain, in which reference TRBV30 and TRBJ2-7 provide the parts outside the CDR3, is SQTIHQWPATLVQPVGSPLSLECTVEGTSNPNLYWYRQAAGRGLQLLFYSVGIGQISSEVPQNLSASRPQDRQFILSSKKLLLSDSGFYLCAWNWLAGDEQYFGPGTRLTVT.

There are many counts of this clonotype. This sequence joins TRBV3-1 and TRBJ2-7; the D gene could be TRBD1 or TRBD2 (7 bases each). V shed 5 bases and J shed 6 bases, with 17 bases lying between them. The germline CDR1 and CDR2 sequences are LGHDT and YNNKEL (reference sequence). The CDR3 has 14 amino acids. For the CDR3, the DNA is TGTGCCAGCAGCTGGAGGGAGGGACAGACCGAGCAGTACTTC. As protein: CASSWREGQTEQYF.

This chain links TRBV6-2 or TRBV6-3 with TRBJ2-1; TRBD2 is a possible D gene (5 bases). The germline V gene has CDR1 MNHEY and CDR2 SVGEGT. The CDR3 extends over 16 amino acids. The germline V and J ends were trimmed by 0 bases and 4 bases, with 13 bases remaining between them. The CDR3 loop is CASSYSIERSYNEQFF. The CDR3 bases are TGTGCCAGCAGTTACTCGATAGAGCGGTCTTACAATGAGCAGTTCTTC.

The gene calls are TRBV6-1 and TRBJ2-1; perhaps TRBD1 as D (5 bases). The CDR3 is 16 residues long. Deletions cut 6 bases from V and 0 bases from J, with 15 bases between. Germline-derived CDR1 and CDR2 are MNHNS and SASEGT. CDR3 sequence (DNA): TGTGCCAGCAGCCCCGACAGCCAGAGCTCCTACAATGAGCAGTTCTTC. It translates to CASSPDSQSSYNEQFF.

With regard to this clonotype: This clone may be a read error of a much larger clone one base away. This chain joins TRBV28 and TRBJ1-5; D remains unclear. The CDR3 is 15 amino acids. Germline V CDR1 and CDR2: MDHEN, SYDVKM. The CDR3 sequence is CVSSLLGMSNQPQHF. The CDR3 DNA is TGTGTCAGCAGTCTGCTCGGTATGAGCAATCAGCCCCAGCATTTT.

This clonotype was detected many times. This sequence joins TRBV28 and TRBJ1-1; the D is unclear. The ends were cut back, 7 bases at V and 1 base at J, with 13 bases in the middle. Germline loops: CDR1 MDHEN, CDR2 SYDVKM. The CDR3 has 14 residues. CDR3 amino acids: CASTSRPRNTEAFF. DNA for the CDR3: TGTGCCAGCACCTCCCGGCCCAGGAACACTGAAGCTTTCTTT. Full variable domain (outside the CDR3, taken from reference TRBV28 and TRBJ1-1): DVKVTQSSRYLVKRTGEKVFLECVQDMDHENMFWYRQDPGLGLRLIYFSYDVKMKEKGDIPEGYSVSREKKERFSLILESASTNQTSMYLCASTSRPRNTEAFFGQGTRLTVV.

This clonotype was recorded a few times. V and J are TRBV28 and TRBJ2-1, with D uncertain. Trimming shortened V by 8 bases and J by 10 bases, and 12 bases separated the two germline ends. The CDR3 totals 11 residues. Germline V gene data show CDR1 as MDHEN and CDR2 as SYDVKM. The CDR3 nucleotides are TGTGCCAGCTCGAGGAGTGGGGAGCAGTTCTTC. Its translation is CASSRSGEQFF.

The chain is built from TRBV6-6 and TRBJ2-7; no definite D call. The CDR3 spans 14 residues. Germline V gene lookup returns CDR1 MNHNY and CDR2 SVGAGI (reference sequence). Trimming stripped 0 bases from V and 3 bases from J, with 9 bases between. CDR3 in amino acids: CASSYSPLNYEQYF. The CDR3 coding sequence is TGTGCCAGCAGTTACTCTCCGCTTAACTACGAGCAGTACTTC.

The chain recombines TRBV7-2 with TRBJ2-7; D ambiguous. The CDR3 loop spans 12 amino acids. From germline, CDR1 is SGHTA and CDR2 FQGNSA. V was clipped by 5 bases and J by 4 bases, with 9 bases between them. CDR3 amino acids: CASSKDPYEQYF. The CDR3 coding sequence is TGTGCCAGCAGCAAAGACCCTTACGAGCAGTACTTC.

This clonotype appeared a few times. The CDR3, as DNA: TGTGCCAGCACTAGCGGGAGGGCCTTCTACAATGAGCAGTTCTTC. It translates to CASTSGRAFYNEQFF. The gene calls are TRBV18 and TRBJ2-1; 13 bases are a match to TRBD2. CDR1 and CDR2 from the germline V gene are KGHSH and LQKENI. The junction had 4 bases not matched to a gene; V was cut back by 8 bases and J by 3 bases. The CDR3 is 15 residues long.

This clonotype was detected a few times. A much larger clone differs by one base, so this may be a read error. The rearrangement uses TRBV7-2 and TRBJ2-1; D gene ambiguous. CDR1 is SGHTA and CDR2 is FQGNSA in the germline V gene. Between the trimmed V and J ends, which lost 5 bases and 12 bases, there was a span of 17 bases. CDR3 size: 13 residues. The CDR3 protein is CASSASPGSWQFF. For the CDR3, the DNA is TGTGCCAGCAGCGCCTCGCCCGGCTCATGGCAGTTCTTC.

V gene TRBV27 combines with J gene TRBJ2-3, with a weak D call TRBD1 (7 bases). Germline CDR1 MNHEY, CDR2 SMNVEV (reference sequence). The CDR3 is 16 amino acids. The V and J ends lost 0 bases and 2 bases respectively, with 12 bases between them. The CDR3 sequence is CASSLSGGQYTDTQYF. In DNA, the CDR3 is TGTGCCAGCAGTTTATCGGGGGGACAGTACACAGATACGCAGTATTTT.

V usage is TRBV27 and J usage is TRBJ2-1, with 7 bases identical to TRBD2. Germline CDR1 MNHEY, CDR2 SMNVEV (reference sequence). This CDR3 comprises 15 residues. The ends lost 6 bases at V and 5 bases at J; junction bases unmatched: 10. CDR3 region: CASRPGLLGDNEQFF. The CDR3 DNA sequence: TGTGCCAGCAGACCGGGACTACTTGGGGACAATGAGCAGTTCTTC.

There are many counts of this clonotype. The rearrangement links TRBV28 to TRBJ1-2; D not certain. The V end lost 5 bases, the J end lost 2 bases, and 9 bases lay between the germline ends. The length of the CDR3 is 13 residues. The germline V gene has CDR1 MDHEN and CDR2 SYDVKM. The CDR3 DNA is TGTGCCAGCAGTGAGCGGGTCAACTATGGCTACACCTTC. It is translated as CASSERVNYGYTF.

This clonotype was seen at least ten times. The chain couples TRBV15 to TRBJ2-1, with 14 bases fitting TRBD2. The CDR3 extends over 16 amino acids. J was trimmed by 9 bases and V by 4 bases; bases with no gene match: 8. Germline V gene data show CDR1 as LNHNV and CDR2 as YYDKDF (reference sequence). The CDR3 region has the DNA TGTGCCACCAGCAAATCCGGGACTAGCGGGAGTGGTGAGCAGTTCTTC. It encodes CATSKSGTSGSGEQFF.

This clonotype came up many times. The V gene is TRBV7-2, the J gene TRBJ2-7; 8 nucleotides align to TRBD1. The CDR3 is 15 amino acids. Germline CDR1 and CDR2: SGHTA and FQGNSA. The V gene end was trimmed by 1 base and the J gene end by 2 bases; junction bases not matched to a gene: 4. This chain's CDR3 is CASSLGSRGPYEQYF. The CDR3, as DNA: TGTGCCAGCAGCTTAGGGTCCAGGGGGCCCTACGAGCAGTACTTC.

This clonotype was observed many times. J is TRBJ1-2 and V is TRBV12-3 or TRBV12-4; D possibly corresponds to TRBD1 (5 bases). V was clipped by 5 bases and J by 7 bases, with 14 bases between them. This CDR3 has 13 residues. The DNA of the CDR3 is TGTGCCAGCAGTCGACAGCTGTCGAGTGGCTACACCTTC. Translating gives CASSRQLSSGYTF.

This clonotype showed up many times. The chain uses TRBV5-1 and TRBJ2-1, with TRBD1 identical over 9 bases. CDR1 is SGHRS, CDR2 YFSETQ, per germline. CDR3 size: 17 residues. The ends lost 5 bases at V and 6 bases at J; junction bases unmatched: 15. The DNA for the CDR3 is TGCGCCAGCAGTGAGCCGGTTGGGACAGGGTACTTCAATGAGCAGTTCTTC. As protein: CASSEPVGTGYFNEQFF.

Only a few counts were recorded for this clonotype. CDR3 loop: CSARPISGRRYNEQFF. In DNA, the CDR3 is TGCAGTGCTAGACCGATAAGCGGGAGACGGTACAATGAGCAGTTCTTC. This sequence joins TRBV20-1 and TRBJ2-1; TRBD2 aligns across 8 bases. CDR1 DFQATT and CDR2 SNEGSKA come from the germline V gene (reference sequence). This CDR3 comprises 16 residues. The J segment lost 4 bases and the V segment lost 2 bases, leaving 10 bases of the junction unmatched.